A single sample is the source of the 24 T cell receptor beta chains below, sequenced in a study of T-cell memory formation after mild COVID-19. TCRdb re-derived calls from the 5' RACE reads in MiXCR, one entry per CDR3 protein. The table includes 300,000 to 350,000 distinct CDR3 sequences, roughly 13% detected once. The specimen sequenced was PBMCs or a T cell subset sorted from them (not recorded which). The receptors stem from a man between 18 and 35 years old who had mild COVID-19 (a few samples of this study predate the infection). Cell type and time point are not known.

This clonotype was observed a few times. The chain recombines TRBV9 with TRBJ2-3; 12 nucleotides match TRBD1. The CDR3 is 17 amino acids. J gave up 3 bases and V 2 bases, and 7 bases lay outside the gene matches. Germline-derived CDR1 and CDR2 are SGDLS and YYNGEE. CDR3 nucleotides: TGTGCCAGCAGCGTCCATCCGGGACAGGGGGCAACAGATACGCAGTATTTT. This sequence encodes CASSVHPGQGATDTQYF.

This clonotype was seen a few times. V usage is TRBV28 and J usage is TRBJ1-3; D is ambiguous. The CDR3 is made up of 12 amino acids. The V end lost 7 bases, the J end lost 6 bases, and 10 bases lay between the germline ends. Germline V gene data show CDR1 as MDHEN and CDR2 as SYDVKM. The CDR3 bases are TGTGCCAGCACCAACATCGAAAACACCATATATTTT. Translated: CASTNIENTIYF.

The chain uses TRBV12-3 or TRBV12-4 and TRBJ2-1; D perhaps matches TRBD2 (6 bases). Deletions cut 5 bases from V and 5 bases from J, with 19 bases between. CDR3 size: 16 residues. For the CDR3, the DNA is TGTGCCAGCAGTCATCGGGACTTCCCCCAAGACAATGAGCAGTTCTTC. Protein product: CASSHRDFPQDNEQFF.

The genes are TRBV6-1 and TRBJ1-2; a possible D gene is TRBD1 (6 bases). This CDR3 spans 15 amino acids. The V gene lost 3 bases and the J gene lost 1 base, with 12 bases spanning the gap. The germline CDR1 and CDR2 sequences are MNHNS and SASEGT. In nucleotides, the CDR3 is TGTGCCAGCAGTGATACCGGGACACTTAACTATGGCTACACCTTC. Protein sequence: CASSDTGTLNYGYTF.

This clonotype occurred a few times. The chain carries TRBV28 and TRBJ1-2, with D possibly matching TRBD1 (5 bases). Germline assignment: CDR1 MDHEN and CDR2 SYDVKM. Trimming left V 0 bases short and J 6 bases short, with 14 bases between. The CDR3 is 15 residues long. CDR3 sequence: CASSLWRDRLDGYTF. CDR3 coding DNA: TGTGCCAGCAGTTTATGGAGGGACCGCCTCGATGGCTACACCTTC.

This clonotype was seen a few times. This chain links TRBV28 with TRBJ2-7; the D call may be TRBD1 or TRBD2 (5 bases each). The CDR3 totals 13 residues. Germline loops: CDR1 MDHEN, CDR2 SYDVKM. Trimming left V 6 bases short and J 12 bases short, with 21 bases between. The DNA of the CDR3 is TGTGCCAGCAGCCTTACCGGGGACCCCGGGCGGTACGTC. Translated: CASSLTGDPGRYV.

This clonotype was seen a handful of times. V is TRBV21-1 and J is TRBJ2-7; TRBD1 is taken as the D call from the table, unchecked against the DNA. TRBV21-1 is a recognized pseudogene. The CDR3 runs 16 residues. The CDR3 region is CASRTGVRLCSYEQYV. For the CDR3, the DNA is TGTGCCAGCCGGACAGGGGTGAGATTATGTTCCTACGAGCAGTACGTC.

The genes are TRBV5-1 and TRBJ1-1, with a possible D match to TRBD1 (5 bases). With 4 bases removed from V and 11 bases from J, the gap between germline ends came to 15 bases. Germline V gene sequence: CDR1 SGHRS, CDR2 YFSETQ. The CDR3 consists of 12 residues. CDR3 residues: CASSASGNMAFF. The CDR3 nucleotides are TGCGCCAGCAGCGCCTCAGGGAATATGGCTTTCTTT.

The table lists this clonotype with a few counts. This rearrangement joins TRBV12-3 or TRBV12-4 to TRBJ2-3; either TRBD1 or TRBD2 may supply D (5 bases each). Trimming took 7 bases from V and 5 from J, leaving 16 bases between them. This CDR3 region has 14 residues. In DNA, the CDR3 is TGTGCCAGCACCCTTTACGGGGCGGTAGATACGCAGTATTTT. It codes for CASTLYGAVDTQYF.

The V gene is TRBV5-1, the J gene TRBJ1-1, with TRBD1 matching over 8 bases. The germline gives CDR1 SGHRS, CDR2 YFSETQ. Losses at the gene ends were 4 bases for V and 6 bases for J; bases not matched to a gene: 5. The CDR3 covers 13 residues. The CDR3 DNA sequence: TGCGCCAGCAGCCCACAGGGGGATTCTGAAGCTTTCTTT. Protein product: CASSPQGDSEAFF. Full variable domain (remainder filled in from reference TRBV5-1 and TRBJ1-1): KAGVTQTPRYLIKTRGQQVTLSCSPISGHRSVSWYQQTPGQGLQFLFEYFSETQRNKGNFPGRFSGRQFSNSRSEMNVSTLELGDSALYLCASSPQGDSEAFFGQGTRLTVV.

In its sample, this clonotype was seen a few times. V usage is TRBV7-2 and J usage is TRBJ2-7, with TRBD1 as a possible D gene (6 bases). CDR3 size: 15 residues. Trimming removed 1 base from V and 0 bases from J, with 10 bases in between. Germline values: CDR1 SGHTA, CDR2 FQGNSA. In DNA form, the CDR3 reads TGTGCCAGCAGCTTAGTGGGGGCAGGCTCCTACGAGCAGTACTTC. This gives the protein CASSLVGAGSYEQYF.

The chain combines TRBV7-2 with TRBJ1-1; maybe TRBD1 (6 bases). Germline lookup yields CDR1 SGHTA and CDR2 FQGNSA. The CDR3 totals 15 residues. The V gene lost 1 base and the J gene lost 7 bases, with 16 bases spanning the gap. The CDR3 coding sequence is TGTGCCAGCAGCTTAGGGATAACAGGGATGCGTGAAGCTTTCTTT. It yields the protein CASSLGITGMREAFF.

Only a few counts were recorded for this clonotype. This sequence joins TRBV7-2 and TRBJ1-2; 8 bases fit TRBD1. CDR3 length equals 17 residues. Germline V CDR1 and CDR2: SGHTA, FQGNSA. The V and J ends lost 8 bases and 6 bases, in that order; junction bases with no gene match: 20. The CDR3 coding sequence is TGTGCCAGCTGGTTACCGGGTGTGCGGGGGACAGGCCATGGCTACACCTTC. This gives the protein CASWLPGVRGTGHGYTF.

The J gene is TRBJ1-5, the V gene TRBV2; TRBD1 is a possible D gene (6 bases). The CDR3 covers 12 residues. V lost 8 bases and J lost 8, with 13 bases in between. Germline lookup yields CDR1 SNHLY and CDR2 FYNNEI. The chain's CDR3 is CASGTGRKPQHF. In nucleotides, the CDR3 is TGTGCCAGCGGTACAGGGAGAAAGCCCCAGCATTTT.

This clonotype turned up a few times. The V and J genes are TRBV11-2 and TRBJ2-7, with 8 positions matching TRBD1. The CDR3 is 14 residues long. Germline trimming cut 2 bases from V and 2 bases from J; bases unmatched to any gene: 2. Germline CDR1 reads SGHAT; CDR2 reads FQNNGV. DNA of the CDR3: TGTGCCAGCAGCTTATTCAGGGGGCCCTACGAGCAGTACTTC. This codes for CASSLFRGPYEQYF.

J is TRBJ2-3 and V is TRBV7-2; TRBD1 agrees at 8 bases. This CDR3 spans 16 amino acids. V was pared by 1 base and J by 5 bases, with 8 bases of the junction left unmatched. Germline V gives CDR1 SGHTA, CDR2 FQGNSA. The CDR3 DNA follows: TGTGCCAGCAGCTTAGTGGGCAGGGGGCTTGGAGATACGCAGTATTTT. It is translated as CASSLVGRGLGDTQYF.

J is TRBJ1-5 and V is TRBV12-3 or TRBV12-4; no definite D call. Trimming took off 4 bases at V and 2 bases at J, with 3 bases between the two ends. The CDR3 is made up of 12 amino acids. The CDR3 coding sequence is TGTGCCAGCAGTTCTCGCAATCAGCCCCAGCATTTT. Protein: CASSSRNQPQHF.

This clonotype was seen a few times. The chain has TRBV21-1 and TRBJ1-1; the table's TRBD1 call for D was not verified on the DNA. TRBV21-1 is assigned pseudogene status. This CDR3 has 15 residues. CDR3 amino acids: CASSTLTGARTEAFF. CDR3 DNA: TGTGCCAGCAGCACTTTGACAGGGGCAAGGACTGAAGCTTTCTTT.

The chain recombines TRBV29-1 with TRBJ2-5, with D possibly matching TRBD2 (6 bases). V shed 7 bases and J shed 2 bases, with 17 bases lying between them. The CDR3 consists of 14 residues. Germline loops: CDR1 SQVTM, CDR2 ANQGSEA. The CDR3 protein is CSAQAGGRQETQYF. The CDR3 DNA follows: TGCAGCGCCCAGGCAGGAGGGAGACAAGAGACCCAGTACTTC.

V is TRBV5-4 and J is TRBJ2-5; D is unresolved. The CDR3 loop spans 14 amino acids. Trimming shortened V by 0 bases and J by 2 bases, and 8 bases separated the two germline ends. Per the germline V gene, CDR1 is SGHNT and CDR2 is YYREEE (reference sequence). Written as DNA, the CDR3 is TGTGCCAGCAGCTTGGACGCTATACAAGAGACCCAGTACTTC. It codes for CASSLDAIQETQYF.

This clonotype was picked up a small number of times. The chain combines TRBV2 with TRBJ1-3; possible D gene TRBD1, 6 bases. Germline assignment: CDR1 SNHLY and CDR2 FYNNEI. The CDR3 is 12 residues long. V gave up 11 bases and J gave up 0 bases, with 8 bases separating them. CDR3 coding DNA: TGTGCCGGACAGCTCTCTGGAAACACCATATATTTT. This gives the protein CAGQLSGNTIYF.

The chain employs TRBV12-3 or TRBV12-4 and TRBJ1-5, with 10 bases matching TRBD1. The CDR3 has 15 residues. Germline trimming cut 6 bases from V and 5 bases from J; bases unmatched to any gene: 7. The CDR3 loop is CASRPDRGNYQPQHF. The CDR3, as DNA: TGTGCCAGCAGACCGGACAGGGGGAATTATCAGCCCCAGCATTTT.

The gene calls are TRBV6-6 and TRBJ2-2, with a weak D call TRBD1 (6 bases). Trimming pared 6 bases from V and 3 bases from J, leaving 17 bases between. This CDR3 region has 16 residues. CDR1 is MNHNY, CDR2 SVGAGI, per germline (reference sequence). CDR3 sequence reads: CASRAGQSGDTGELFF. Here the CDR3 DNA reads TGTGCCAGCAGAGCTGGACAGTCCGGGGACACCGGGGAGCTGTTTTTT.

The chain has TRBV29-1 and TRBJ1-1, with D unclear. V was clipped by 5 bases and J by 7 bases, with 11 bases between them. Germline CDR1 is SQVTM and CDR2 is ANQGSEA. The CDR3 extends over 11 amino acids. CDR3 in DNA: TGCAGCGTTTCGCTAAAAGTTGAAGCTTTCTTT. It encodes CSVSLKVEAFF.